Presented here are 6 T cell receptor beta chains from one specimen sequenced in a study of post-analysis software for immune sequencing data. Findings and limits, study-wide: Included in a set of roughly five TRBV segments more frequent in patients than controls were TRBV5-6, TRBV5-1 and TRBV20-1.

These TCRs are of unknown antigen specificity. TCR beta cDNA libraries had unique molecular identifiers. One entry per CDR3 protein, called by TCRdb with MiXCR from the PCR reads. The table lists hundreds of thousands of distinct CDR3 sequences, roughly 27% of them singletons, with around 0.55% in the top ten. Input material: blood. Every receptor here comes from a girl between 10 and 17 years old with multiple sclerosis.

V gene TRBV28 combines with J gene TRBJ2-4; D may correspond to TRBD1 or TRBD2 (5 bases each). This CDR3 is 13 amino acids long. The V gene lost 8 bases and the J gene lost 7 bases, with 15 bases spanning the gap. Germline V gene data show CDR1 as MDHEN and CDR2 as SYDVKM. For the CDR3, the DNA is TGTGCCAGCTCTCTCGGGGCATTCAACATTCAGTACTTC. It codes for CASSLGAFNIQYF.

This clonotype was observed a few times. The chain links TRBV7-9 to TRBJ2-4, with no clear D. Germline V lookup: CDR1 SEHNR, CDR2 FQNEAQ (reference sequence). CDR3 size: 17 residues. Trimming left V 2 bases short and J 1 base short, with 15 bases between. DNA of the CDR3: TGTGCCAGCAGCTTATCCGGTGGTAGGTCGGCCAAAAACATTCAGTACTTC. Protein: CASSLSGGRSAKNIQYF.

This clonotype came up many times. This chain links TRBV2 with TRBJ2-7; D might be TRBD1 (6 bases). With 7 bases removed from V and 2 bases from J, the gap between germline ends came to 18 bases. In germline, CDR1 is SNHLY, CDR2 FYNNEI. This CDR3 is 15 amino acids long. CDR3 protein: CASKPQGGPTYEQYF. The CDR3 DNA reads TGTGCCAGCAAACCACAAGGGGGTCCGACCTACGAGCAGTACTTC. The full variable domain, in which reference TRBV2 and TRBJ2-7 provide the parts outside the CDR3, is EPEVTQTPSHQVTQMGQEVILRCVPISNHLYFYWYRQILGQKVEFLVSFYNNEISEKSEIFDDQFSVERPDGSNFTLKIRSTKLEDSAMYFCASKPQGGPTYEQYFGPGTRLTVT.

The table lists this clonotype with a few counts. The rearrangement joins TRBV18 to TRBJ1-6; TRBD1 matches 7 bases. The J segment lost 11 bases and the V segment lost 2 bases, leaving 12 bases of the junction unmatched. This CDR3 contains 16 residues. Germline V lookup: CDR1 KGHSH, CDR2 LQKENI. The CDR3 is CASSPNNRGIGTPLHF. The CDR3 region has the DNA TGTGCCAGCTCACCAAACAACAGGGGAATTGGGACACCCCTCCACTTT.

The chain carries TRBV29-1 and TRBJ1-1; possibly TRBD1 for D (5 bases). V lost 6 bases and J lost 3, with 14 bases in between. The germline gives CDR1 SQVTM, CDR2 ANQGSEA. This CDR3 comprises 13 residues. CDR3 nucleotide sequence: TGCAGCGTGGACAAGAGAGAAGACACTGAAGCTTTCTTT. It yields the protein CSVDKREDTEAFF.

The sample holds a few counts of this clonotype. This sequence joins TRBV7-2 and TRBJ2-1; TRBD2 is a possible D gene (6 bases). Germline lookup yields CDR1 SGHTA and CDR2 FQGNSA. The length of the CDR3 is 16 residues. Trimming shortened V by 2 bases and J by 4 bases, and 15 bases separated the two germline ends. As DNA, the CDR3 is TGTGCCAGCAGCTTAAGAGCGGGTCTGTTGTACAATGAGCAGTTCTTC. Amino acid sequence: CASSLRAGLLYNEQFF.